This T cell receptor (beta chain) was observed in a study of blood T cell repertoires in COVID-19. As processed by the authors: Amplification of reference gene primers provided the estimated nucleated cell counts. Assay: immunoSEQ multiplex PCR; the TCRdb copy retains only in-frame clones and omits some. For V, J and clone size, that table is used; D and trimming come from the DNA. The sample shows 90,000 to 150,000 clones, approximately 81% of them seen only once. Trimming removed 3 bases from V and 7 bases from J; junction bases left unmatched: 7. From germline, CDR1 is MNHEY and CDR2 SMNVEV (reference sequence). The CDR3 has 15 amino acids.

This receptor was taken from a woman older than 75 with acute or convalescent COVID-19. The sample consisted of peripheral blood. This chain connects TRBV27 to TRBJ2-1; 9 bases align to TRBD2. The CDR3 here is CASSLGLARWNEQFF. CDR3 nucleotides: TGTGCCAGCAGTTTGGGACTAGCTCGCTGGAATGAGCAGTTCTTC.